The 29 T cell receptor beta chains below were found in one sample sequenced in a study of post-analysis software for immune sequencing data. Study conclusions and caveats: Patients had higher frequencies than controls of roughly five TRBV segments, including TRBV5-6, TRBV5-1 and TRBV20-1.

Their recognized antigens are unknown. Presence of unique molecular identifiers characterized the TCR beta cDNA libraries. One entry per CDR3 protein results from TCRdb running MiXCR on the PCR reads. The data contain roughly 410,000 distinct CDR3 sequences, less than 40% of them singletons. Sample: blood. Every receptor here comes from a girl aged 10 to 17 with multiple sclerosis.

The chain joins TRBV9 to TRBJ1-4; possible D gene TRBD1, 5 bases. The germline CDR1 and CDR2 sequences are SGDLS and YYNGEE. V lost 4 bases and J lost 8, with 18 bases in between. CDR3 length equals 15 residues. The CDR3 protein is CASSSAGGEGEKLFF. DNA for the CDR3: TGTGCCAGCAGCTCAGCTGGGGGTGAGGGGGAAAAACTGTTTTTT.

V is TRBV28 and J is TRBJ2-1; TRBD2 agrees at 9 bases. Per the germline V gene, CDR1 is MDHEN and CDR2 is SYDVKM. V was pared by 7 bases and J by 4 bases, with 14 bases of the junction left unmatched. This CDR3 region has 17 residues. The CDR3 region is CASIPGGPSGEYNEQFF. Here the CDR3 DNA reads TGTGCCAGCATCCCTGGGGGGCCTAGCGGGGAGTACAATGAGCAGTTCTTC.

The chain's CDR3 is CASSLEWTNGANVLTF. The CDR3 DNA reads TGCGCCAGCAGCTTAGAGTGGACTAATGGGGCCAACGTCCTGACTTTC. This rearrangement joins TRBV5-1 to TRBJ2-6; possibly TRBD2 for D (6 bases). This CDR3 contains 16 residues. Looked up from germline, CDR1 is SGHRS and CDR2 is YFSETQ. The V end lost 2 bases, the J end lost 3 bases, and 12 bases lay between the germline ends.

The J gene is TRBJ2-2, the V gene TRBV6-5; 9 positions match TRBD1. J lost 4 bases, V lost 5 bases, and 5 bases had no gene match. The CDR3 covers 15 residues. The germline V gene encodes CDR1 MNHEY and CDR2 SVGAGI. CDR3 coding DNA: TGTGCCAGCAGTACGGGACAGGGATCCACCGGGGAGCTGTTTTTT. It translates to CASSTGQGSTGELFF.

J is TRBJ2-7 and V is TRBV4-1; 7 bases are a match to TRBD1. The CDR3 consists of 16 residues. The germline gives CDR1 MGHRA, CDR2 YSYEKL. The ends lost 3 bases at V and 3 bases at J; junction bases unmatched: 11. The chain's CDR3 is CASSHPGTAIIYEQYF. CDR3 coding DNA: TGCGCCAGCAGCCACCCAGGGACAGCTATAATCTACGAGCAGTACTTC.

The J gene is TRBJ2-5, the V gene TRBV9; TRBD2 is a possible D gene (5 bases). Germline CDR1 is SGDLS and CDR2 is YYNGEE. V dropped 3 bases and J dropped 5 bases, with 14 bases sitting between them. This CDR3 is built from 14 residues. The CDR3, as DNA: TGTGCCAGCAGCGGAGGGTCTGTGGAGGAGACCCAGTACTTC. This translates into CASSGGSVEETQYF.

In its sample, this clonotype was seen a few times. V and J are TRBV20-1 and TRBJ2-7, with no clear D. V dropped 4 bases and J dropped 3 bases, with 7 bases sitting between them. CDR3 length: 11 amino acids. Germline V gene sequence: CDR1 DFQATT, CDR2 SNEGSKA (reference sequence). CDR3 bases: TGCAGTGCTAAAGCTTTCTACGAGCAGTACTTC. It yields the protein CSAKAFYEQYF.

This clonotype was seen repeatedly, ten times or more. The chain recombines TRBV10-2 with TRBJ2-5; D is unclear. The germline V and J ends were trimmed by 3 bases and 4 bases, with 15 bases remaining between them. This CDR3 has 15 amino acids. CDR1 WSHSY and CDR2 SAAADI come from the germline V gene. CDR3 bases: TGCGCCAGCAGTGAAGGAAACCGGGTATCAGAGACCCAGTACTTC. It specifies CASSEGNRVSETQYF.

This clonotype was counted between two and nine times. This rearrangement joins TRBV18 to TRBJ2-5, with D possibly matching TRBD2 (6 bases). V dropped 6 bases and J dropped 4 bases, with 18 bases sitting between them. This CDR3 has 15 amino acids. Germline V lookup: CDR1 KGHSH, CDR2 LQKENI. The CDR3 sequence: CASSPLARPRETQYF. The CDR3 DNA follows: TGTGCCAGCTCGCCTCTAGCGAGGCCTCGAGAGACCCAGTACTTC. Using reference TRBV18 and TRBJ2-5 for the parts outside the CDR3, the full variable domain is NAGVMQNPRHLVRRRGQEARLRCSPMKGHSHVYWYRQLPEEGLKFMVYLQKENIIDESGMPKERFSAEFPKEGPSILRIQQVVRGDSAAYFCASSPLARPRETQYFGPGTRLLVL.

Only a few counts were recorded for this clonotype. The chain recombines TRBV28 with TRBJ2-7, with 7 positions matching TRBD1. The germline V gene encodes CDR1 MDHEN and CDR2 SYDVKM. With V trimmed by 2 bases and J by 0 bases, 7 bases remained unmatched. This CDR3 is 16 amino acids long. In DNA, the CDR3 is TGTGCCAGCAGTTTAGTCCTGACAGGGCCCTCCTACGAGCAGTACTTC. Translation: CASSLVLTGPSYEQYF.

This clonotype appeared a few times. This rearrangement joins TRBV20-1 to TRBJ1-1; D unresolved. Germline loops: CDR1 DFQATT, CDR2 SNEGSKA (reference sequence). The CDR3 has 13 residues. The V end was cut by 3 bases, the J end by 5 bases, with 13 bases between. DNA of the CDR3: TGCAGTGCTAGCGAAATCGGGGAGACTGAAGCTTTCTTT. It specifies CSASEIGETEAFF.

The chain couples TRBV12-3 or TRBV12-4 to TRBJ2-6; the D gene is possibly TRBD1 (6 bases). Trimming stripped 7 bases from V and 2 bases from J, with 12 bases between. The CDR3 totals 15 residues. CDR3 residues: CASILGGTGANVLTF. CDR3 nucleotide sequence: TGTGCCAGCATCCTAGGGGGAACTGGGGCCAACGTCCTGACTTTC.

V is TRBV7-2 and J is TRBJ2-1; TRBD2 is a possible D gene (6 bases). The CDR3 consists of 12 residues. V lost 5 bases and J 14 bases, leaving 16 bases between the germline ends. CDR1 is SGHTA and CDR2 is FQGNSA in the germline V gene. The DNA of the CDR3 is TGTGCCAGCAGCCCCATGGAGGGCGCGGAGTTCTTC. It codes for CASSPMEGAEFF.

This clonotype was recorded many times. V is TRBV9 and J is TRBJ2-3; unclear D gene. CDR1 is SGDLS and CDR2 is YYNGEE in the germline V gene. Trimming left V 1 base short and J 3 bases short, with 6 bases between. The CDR3 contains 13 residues. CDR3 in DNA: TGTGCCAGCAGCGTACAAGGGACAGATACGCAGTATTTT. Encoded protein: CASSVQGTDTQYF.

The genes are TRBV10-3 and TRBJ2-7; TRBD2 is a possible D gene (5 bases). Germline V gives CDR1 ENHRY, CDR2 SYGVKD. This CDR3 has 14 residues. V lost 9 bases, J lost 0 bases, and 15 bases lay in between. The CDR3 nucleotides are TGTGCCATAGGAGGAGGATCAACCTCCTACGAGCAGTACTTC. Protein product: CAIGGGSTSYEQYF.

This chain uses TRBV7-2 with TRBJ2-4; D is unresolved. Germline V gene sequence: CDR1 SGHTA, CDR2 FQGNSA. The CDR3 totals 13 residues. The V and J ends lost 3 bases and 7 bases respectively, with 10 bases between them. In DNA form, the CDR3 reads TGTGCCAGCAGCTTTCTGGGTGTGAACATTCAGTACTTC. Its protein is CASSFLGVNIQYF.

The chain recombines TRBV7-2 with TRBJ2-5; the match to TRBD2 covers 8 bases. The V gene end was trimmed by 3 bases and the J gene end by 3 bases; junction bases not matched to a gene: 6. The CDR3 runs 15 residues. Per germline, CDR1 SGHTA and CDR2 FQGNSA. CDR3 nucleotide sequence: TGTGCCAGCAGCTTTATCGAGCGGGGGAAAGAGACCCAGTACTTC. Protein: CASSFIERGKETQYF.

Ten or more counts support this clonotype. The J gene is TRBJ2-6, the V gene TRBV27; tentatively, D is TRBD1 or TRBD2 (6 bases each). V was trimmed by 4 bases and J by 0 bases, leaving 16 bases between them. The CDR3 spans 18 residues. Germline V lookup: CDR1 MNHEY, CDR2 SMNVEV (reference sequence). CDR3 protein: CASSSTGGLLSGANVLTF. The CDR3 DNA reads as TGTGCCAGCAGTTCTACCGGGGGCTTACTCTCTGGGGCCAACGTCCTGACTTTC. The full variable domain, rest sourced from reference TRBV27 and TRBJ2-6, is EAQVTQNPRYLITVTGKKLTVTCSQNMNHEYMSWYRQDPGLGLRQIYYSMNVEVTDKGDVPEGYKVSRKEKRNFPLILESPSPNQTSLYFCASSSTGGLLSGANVLTFGAGSRLTVL.

V gene TRBV4-2 combines with J gene TRBJ1-1, with 7 nucleotides matching TRBD1. V dropped 0 bases and J dropped 10; count of bases not matched to a gene: 11. The germline V gene has CDR1 LGHNA and CDR2 YNFKEQ. The CDR3 has 15 residues. Here the CDR3 reads CASSQEGGQAAVAFF. In DNA, the CDR3 is TGTGCCAGCAGCCAAGAAGGAGGACAGGCGGCAGTAGCTTTCTTT.

In its sample, this clonotype was seen many times. The genes are TRBV12-3 or TRBV12-4 and TRBJ2-5; 12 bases align to TRBD2. Trimming removed 4 bases from V and 3 bases from J; junction bases left unmatched: 12. This CDR3 comprises 18 residues. CDR3 in DNA: TGTGCCAGCAGTTCGGTATACCTAGCGGGGGGGCCGGAAGAGACCCAGTACTTC. This gives the protein CASSSVYLAGGPEETQYF.

The genes are TRBV7-9 and TRBJ2-5; D possibly corresponds to TRBD1 (6 bases). The V gene lost 5 bases and the J gene lost 3 bases, with 16 bases spanning the gap. Germline V gene lookup returns CDR1 SEHNR and CDR2 FQNEAQ (reference sequence). CDR3 size: 15 residues. DNA of the CDR3: TGTGCCAGCAGCGGAGAGGACAGCTCGGAAGAGACCCAGTACTTC. This encodes CASSGEDSSEETQYF. The whole variable domain, remainder taken from reference TRBV7-9 and TRBJ2-5, is DTGVSQNPRHKITKRGQNVTFRCDPISEHNRLYWYRQTLGQGPEFLTYFQNEAQLEKSRLLSDRFSAERPKGSFSTLEIQRTEQGDSAMYLCASSGEDSSEETQYFGPGTRLLVL.

CDR3: CASSQRGNTGELFF. CDR3 DNA: TGTGCCAGCAGCCAGCGGGGGAACACCGGGGAGCTGTTTTTT. The V gene is TRBV4-2, the J gene TRBJ2-2; TRBD2 might be the D (6 bases). The CDR3 sequence is 14 residues long. V was cut by 3 bases and J by 1 base, with 6 bases left in between. The germline CDR1 and CDR2 sequences are LGHNA and YNFKEQ.

This clonotype was counted between two and nine times. The CDR3 coding sequence is TGCAGTGCCACCCAAAGGGCCCAAGAGACCCAGTACTTC. Its translation is CSATQRAQETQYF. J is TRBJ2-5 and V is TRBV20-1, with D uncertain. The CDR3 has 13 amino acids. V lost 6 bases, J lost 1 base, and 12 bases lay in between. Per the germline V gene, CDR1 is DFQATT and CDR2 is SNEGSKA (reference sequence).

The J gene is TRBJ1-2, the V gene TRBV29-1; the D gene is possibly TRBD1 (5 bases). V lost 6 bases, J lost 8 bases, and 16 bases lay in between. Germline assignment: CDR1 SQVTM and CDR2 ANQGSEA. This CDR3 region has 12 residues. The CDR3 DNA reads TGCAGCGTCGAGACCCCGGGGGAGGGCTACACCTTC. Amino acids: CSVETPGEGYTF.

This chain uses TRBV4-2 with TRBJ2-5; TRBD2 matches at 8 bases. The J call may be faulty, since TRBJ2-7 better matches the DNA end. Looked up from germline, CDR1 is LGHNA and CDR2 is YNFKEQ. This CDR3 is built from 12 residues. In DNA form, the CDR3 reads TGTGCCAGCGGCGGGGGGACAACCGAGCAGTACTTC. Its translation: CASGGGTTEQYF.

The genes are TRBV20-1 and TRBJ2-1; D remains ambiguous. Trimming removed 0 bases at V and 1 base at J, with 10 bases between. CDR3 size: 15 residues. In germline, CDR1 is DFQATT, CDR2 SNEGSKA (reference sequence). The DNA for the CDR3 is TGCAGTGCTAGAGATCTGGCCGAGTCCTACAATGAGCAGTTCTTC. Its protein is CSARDLAESYNEQFF.

The V call is TRBV4-3, the J call TRBJ1-1, with D unresolved. The CDR3 consists of 16 residues. CDR1 and CDR2 (germline): LGHNA, YSLEER. Trimming left V 4 bases short and J 1 base short, with 16 bases between. CDR3 residues: CASSPGSSVRNTEAFF. The CDR3 DNA reads as TGCGCCAGCAGCCCCGGGTCGAGTGTCCGGAACACTGAAGCTTTCTTT.

This clonotype was seen a handful of times. The chain has TRBV3-1 and TRBJ1-2; TRBD1 aligns across 7 bases. The CDR3 totals 15 residues. The junction had 14 bases not matched to a gene; V was cut back by 4 bases and J by 9 bases. The V gene's germline CDR1 is LGHDT and CDR2 YNNKEL (reference sequence). CDR3 region: CASSPGVGQGDSYTF. CDR3 sequence (DNA): TGTGCCAGCAGCCCTGGTGTAGGGCAGGGGGATAGCTACACCTTC.

This clonotype was picked up a small number of times. This chain joins TRBV6-5 and TRBJ1-6; no definite D call. The germline V and J ends were trimmed by 2 bases and 8 bases, with 13 bases remaining between them. The CDR3 totals 15 residues. The germline gives CDR1 MNHEY, CDR2 SVGAGI. CDR3 in DNA: TGTGCCAGCAGTTACGAGGACCAAAGGGATTCACCCCTCCACTTT. This codes for CASSYEDQRDSPLHF.